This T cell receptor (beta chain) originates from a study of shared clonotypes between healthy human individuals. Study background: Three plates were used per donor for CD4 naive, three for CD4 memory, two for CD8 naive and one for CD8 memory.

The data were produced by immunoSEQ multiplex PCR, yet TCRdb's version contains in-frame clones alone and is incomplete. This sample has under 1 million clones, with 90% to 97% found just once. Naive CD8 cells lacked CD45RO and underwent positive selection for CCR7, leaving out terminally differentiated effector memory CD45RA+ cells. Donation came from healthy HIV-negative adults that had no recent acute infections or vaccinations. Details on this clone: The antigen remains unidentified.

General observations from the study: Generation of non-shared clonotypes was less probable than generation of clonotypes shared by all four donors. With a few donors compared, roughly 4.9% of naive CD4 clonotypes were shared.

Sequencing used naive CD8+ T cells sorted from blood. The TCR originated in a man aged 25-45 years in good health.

The CDR3 is CASRLGAGGIHEQYF. The DNA for the CDR3 is TGTGCCAGCAGGCTCGGGGCAGGGGGCATCCACGAGCAGTACTTC. The chain recombines TRBV27 with TRBJ2-7; TRBD1 matches 8 bases. The CDR3 has 15 residues. Trimming took 6 bases from V and 5 from J; bases not matched to a gene: 12. Germline CDR1 and CDR2: MNHEY and SMNVEV (reference sequence).